Following are 25 T cell receptor beta chains from one sample sequenced in a study of blood T cells in healthy people across ages. Using a J-beta primer mix together with a sample-barcoded 5' primer, a second PCR was run for about 6 to 12 cycles. TCRdb independently ran MiXCR on the 5' RACE reads; one entry per CDR3 protein. The table lists around 1,500,000 distinct CDR3 sequences, approximately 30% of them singletons. The specimen sequenced was blood. These TCRs come from a woman younger than 45 in good health.

The chain is built from TRBV6-2 or TRBV6-3 and TRBJ2-7, with D uncertain. This CDR3 region has 12 residues. V was trimmed by 3 bases and J by 8 bases, leaving 11 bases between them. Looked up from germline, CDR1 is MNHEY and CDR2 is SVGEGT. The CDR3 nucleotides are TGTGCCAGCAGTTATACTCAGACAAAGCAGTACTTC. This translates into CASSYTQTKQYF.

The chain links TRBV5-1 to TRBJ2-1; no reliable D call. CDR1 and CDR2 (germline): SGHRS, YFSETQ. The CDR3 runs 15 residues. V gave up 6 bases and J gave up 0 bases, with 13 bases separating them. The CDR3 protein is CASNIGESSYNEQFF. The CDR3 bases are TGCGCCAGCAACATCGGCGAGAGCTCCTACAATGAGCAGTTCTTC.

J is TRBJ2-1 and V is TRBV29-1, with 7 nucleotides matching TRBD2. Germline trimming cut 6 bases from V and 7 bases from J; bases unmatched to any gene: 6. The germline gives CDR1 SQVTM, CDR2 ANQGSEA. CDR3 length: 12 residues. The CDR3 DNA reads as TGCAGCGTGGTAAGGACTAGGAATGAGCAGTTCTTC. Its protein product is CSVVRTRNEQFF.

With regard to this clonotype: A junction boundary mismatches the germline segment, possibly from a read error. The rearrangement uses TRBV10-3 and TRBJ2-1, with D unclear. The CDR3 has 14 amino acids. Germline V gene lookup returns CDR1 ENHRY and CDR2 SYGVKD. This chain's CDR3 is CAIRESDPDNEQFF. CDR3 bases: TGTGCCATCAGGGAGTCAGACCCAGACAATGAGCAGTTCTTC.

This clonotype came up many times. The chain combines TRBV6-5 with TRBJ2-5; 7 bases fit TRBD1. Germline CDR1 and CDR2: MNHEY and SVGAGI. V shed 1 base, J shed 3 bases, and the junction held 2 bases outside the gene matches. The CDR3 is made up of 14 amino acids. Here the CDR3 reads CASSYLDRKETQYF. In DNA form, the CDR3 reads TGTGCCAGCAGTTACTTGGACAGGAAAGAGACCCAGTACTTC.

This clonotype was counted many times. The chain joins TRBV5-5 to TRBJ2-7; D is unclear. V lost 1 base and J lost 3, with 11 bases in between. CDR1 is SGHKS, CDR2 YYEKEE, per germline (reference sequence). This CDR3 region has 14 residues. The CDR3 spells CASSLTDGFYEQYF. The DNA of the CDR3 is TGTGCCAGCAGCTTGACGGACGGATTCTACGAGCAGTACTTC. The entire variable domain, with the rest obtained from reference TRBV5-5 and TRBJ2-7, is as follows: DAGVTQSPTHLIKTRGQQVTLRCSPISGHKSVSWYQQVLGQGPQFIFQYYEKEERGRGNFPDRFSARQFPNYSSELNVNALLLGDSALYLCASSLTDGFYEQYFGPGTRLTVT.

This clonotype was seen more than once but under ten times. The genes are TRBV12-3 or TRBV12-4 and TRBJ2-1; 12 bases align to TRBD2. The CDR3 spans 14 residues. Trimming cost V 10 bases and J 2 bases; bases outside gene matches: 3. CDR3 sequence reads: CATRTSGTYNEQFF. CDR3 in DNA: TGTGCCACACGGACTAGCGGGACCTACAATGAGCAGTTCTTC.

The sample holds many counts of this clonotype. The chain couples TRBV6-6 to TRBJ2-3; unclear D gene. CDR3 length: 14 amino acids. V was trimmed by 6 bases and J by 0 bases, leaving 10 bases between them. From germline, CDR1 is MNHNY and CDR2 SVGAGI (reference sequence). The CDR3 coding sequence is TGTGCCAGCAGCTCGCCCGGGAGCACAGATACGCAGTATTTT. Its translation is CASSSPGSTDTQYF.

The sample holds many counts of this clonotype. DNA of the CDR3: TGCGCCAGCAGCCAACCCCAGCTAGCTAACTATGGCTACACCTTC. Encoded protein: CASSQPQLANYGYTF. The chain recombines TRBV4-1 with TRBJ1-2; no clear D gene. The germline V and J ends were trimmed by 2 bases and 0 bases, with 10 bases remaining between them. The CDR3 contains 15 residues. Germline V lookup: CDR1 MGHRA, CDR2 YSYEKL.

This clonotype was observed a handful of times. A read error may produce the germline difference seen at one junction end. The rearrangement joins TRBV5-1 to TRBJ1-4; D gene uncertain. Per the germline V gene, CDR1 is SGHRS and CDR2 is YFSETQ. The CDR3 spans 14 residues. For the CDR3, the DNA is TGCGTCAGCAGTGCGACGGACCCTAGGGAAAAACTGTTTTTT. Amino acid sequence: CVSSATDPREKLFF.

In its sample, this clonotype was seen a few times. J is TRBJ2-1 and V is TRBV19, with D unresolved. Germline V gene sequence: CDR1 LNHDA, CDR2 SQIVND (reference sequence). V was trimmed by 3 bases and J by 0 bases, leaving 9 bases between them. The CDR3 has 15 amino acids. CDR3 in amino acids: CASSIAASSYNEQFF. The CDR3 nucleotides are TGTGCCAGTAGTATCGCAGCGAGCTCCTACAATGAGCAGTTCTTC.

This clonotype was detected a few times. The chain is built from TRBV30 and TRBJ1-5, with 9 bases that match TRBD1. Germline CDR1 is GTSNPN and CDR2 is SVGIG (reference sequence). There are 12 residues in the CDR3. The V and J ends lost 5 bases and 8 bases, in that order; junction bases with no gene match: 4. CDR3 DNA sequence: TGTGCCTGGGGGGACAGGGAAAAGCCCCAGCATTTT. This sequence encodes CAWGDREKPQHF.

This clonotype was seen a handful of times. The chain carries TRBV25-1 and TRBJ1-2; D is perhaps TRBD1 (5 bases). CDR1 and CDR2 (germline): MGHDK, SYGVNS. The CDR3 runs to 18 residues. V gave up 5 bases and J gave up 8 bases, with 30 bases separating them. CDR3: CASSSHDGDGARGYGYTF. DNA for the CDR3: TGTGCCAGCAGTTCTCATGACGGGGACGGAGCTAGGGGCTACGGCTACACCTTC.

This clonotype turned up a few times. One end of the junction varies from germline; a read error may be responsible. V usage is TRBV28 and J usage is TRBJ2-7; TRBD2 is a possible D gene (5 bases). CDR3 size: 13 residues. CDR1 is MDHEN, CDR2 SYDVKM, per germline. The CDR3 protein is CASSLDYSDEQYF. The CDR3 bases are TGTGCCAGCAGTTTAGACTACTCCGACGAGCAGTACTTC.

The V and J genes are TRBV29-1 and TRBJ2-7; possible D gene TRBD2, 5 bases. From germline, CDR1 is SQVTM and CDR2 ANQGSEA. This CDR3 has 10 amino acids. V lost 4 bases and J lost 6, with 7 bases in between. Written as DNA, the CDR3 is TGCAGCGTTGGCGGGTCCGAGCAGTACTTC. This encodes CSVGGSEQYF.

This clonotype was detected a few times. The chain is built from TRBV20-1 and TRBJ2-1; maybe TRBD1 (6 bases). This CDR3 is 14 amino acids long. Germline-derived CDR1 and CDR2 are DFQATT and SNEGSKA (reference sequence). V dropped 1 base and J dropped 9 bases, with 16 bases sitting between them. CDR3 in amino acids: CSARVGGGLSEQFF. CDR3 nucleotides: TGCAGTGCTAGAGTTGGGGGCGGACTCTCTGAGCAGTTCTTC.

This clonotype came up a few times. The chain is built from TRBV20-1 and TRBJ1-2; tentative D call: TRBD1 (5 bases). The V end was cut by 3 bases, the J end by 6 bases, with 14 bases between. Germline CDR1 DFQATT, CDR2 SNEGSKA (reference sequence). The CDR3 extends over 13 amino acids. The CDR3 loop reads CSASSLKGHGYTF. The CDR3 nucleotides read TGCAGTGCTAGCAGCCTTAAGGGACATGGCTACACCTTC.

The rearrangement joins TRBV24-1 to TRBJ2-3; D not certain. The CDR3 runs to 13 residues. Germline CDR1 KGHDR, CDR2 SFDVKD. V was cut by 1 base and J by 5 bases, with 6 bases left in between. CDR3 bases: TGTGCCACCAGTGATTTTGACCTAGATACGCAGTATTTT. As protein: CATSDFDLDTQYF.

V is TRBV18 and J is TRBJ2-3; D is perhaps TRBD2 (5 bases). CDR1 and CDR2 (germline): KGHSH, LQKENI. This CDR3 has 16 amino acids. Trimming removed 1 base from V and 4 bases from J, with 15 bases in between. The CDR3 sequence: CASSPRARASPDTQYF. As DNA, the CDR3 is TGTGCCAGCTCACCACGCGCGCGGGCAAGCCCAGATACGCAGTATTTT.

The chain employs TRBV7-2 and TRBJ1-2; D is perhaps TRBD1 (5 bases). Germline lookup yields CDR1 SGHTA and CDR2 FQGNSA. This CDR3 comprises 15 residues. The germline V and J ends were trimmed by 5 bases and 8 bases, with 21 bases remaining between them. The chain's CDR3 is CASSRVGLGLEGYTF. In DNA form, the CDR3 reads TGTGCCAGCAGCCGAGTTGGACTGGGACTTGAGGGCTACACCTTC.

The chain recombines TRBV6-1 with TRBJ2-5, with D unresolved. The CDR3 covers 14 residues. V was trimmed by 2 bases and J by 2 bases, leaving 9 bases between them. Per the germline V gene, CDR1 is MNHNS and CDR2 is SASEGT. CDR3 region: CASSEYTEQETQYF. The CDR3 bases are TGTGCCAGCAGTGAATATACGGAACAAGAGACCCAGTACTTC.

This sequence joins TRBV5-1 and TRBJ2-7, with 8 bases fitting TRBD1. The CDR3 is made up of 15 amino acids. CDR1 is SGHRS and CDR2 is YFSETQ in the germline V gene. J lost 3 bases, V lost 0 bases, and 5 bases had no gene match. The CDR3 DNA reads TGCGCCAGCAGCTTGGGGCCGGGACAGGACTACGAGCAGTACTTC. It codes for CASSLGPGQDYEQYF. Full variable domain (missing parts from reference TRBV5-1 and TRBJ2-7): KAGVTQTPRYLIKTRGQQVTLSCSPISGHRSVSWYQQTPGQGLQFLFEYFSETQRNKGNFPGRFSGRQFSNSRSEMNVSTLELGDSALYLCASSLGPGQDYEQYFGPGTRLTVT.

The sample holds many counts of this clonotype. The rearrangement links TRBV20-1 to TRBJ2-7, with TRBD1 matching over 9 bases. CDR3 size: 13 residues. CDR1 and CDR2 from the germline V gene are DFQATT and SNEGSKA (reference sequence). Trimming took 5 bases from V and 2 from J; bases not matched to a gene: 4. This CDR3 is CSAGTGSPYEQYF. CDR3 coding DNA: TGCAGTGCTGGGACAGGGAGCCCCTACGAGCAGTACTTC.

This clonotype has a handful of counts. At one end the junction does not follow the germline gene, possibly because of a read error. The chain couples TRBV7-3 to TRBJ2-1; a weak D match, TRBD1 (7 bases). The CDR3 spans 15 residues. Germline V gene data show CDR1 as SGHTA and CDR2 as FQGTGA. This CDR3 is CASSLTQGTAGEQFF. For the CDR3, the DNA is TGTGCCAGCAGCCTAACTCAGGGGACAGCGGGTGAGCAGTTCTTC.

The V and J genes are TRBV7-2 and TRBJ2-7; D not resolved. This CDR3 comprises 13 residues. Trimming removed 2 bases from V and 5 bases from J, with 10 bases in between. The germline V gene encodes CDR1 SGHTA and CDR2 FQGNSA. CDR3 sequence: CASSLKVYHEQYF. Written as DNA, the CDR3 is TGTGCCAGCAGCTTAAAAGTTTACCACGAGCAGTACTTC.